Listed below are T cell receptor beta chains from one sample, sequenced in a study of T cell responses to AZD1222 COVID-19 vaccine. Method: immunoSEQ multiplex PCR; TCRdb's copy keeps in-frame clones and lacks some. The table includes approximately 130,000 clones, around nine tenths detected once. The starting material was peripheral blood, obtained 28 days after the second AZD1222 dose. These receptor sequences come from an adult who received the AZD1222 COVID-19 vaccine. Each CDR3 is given with its conserved first and last residue. A D gene is named only where the DNA matches it firmly. Only part of the rows carry a size: once, few, many, or a class if the clone is expanded.

V gene: TRBV29-1
clone size: NA
D gene: TRBD2
J gene: TRBJ2-1
CDR3 DNA: TGCAGCGTAGAGGGACTAGCGGGAGGGGGAAGCTCCTACAATGAGCAGTTCTTC
CDR3 protein: CSVEGLAGGGSSYNEQFF

V gene: TRBV7-2
clone size: NA
D gene: NA
J gene: TRBJ2-4
CDR3 DNA: TGTGCCAGCAGCTTCGAATCGAAAAACATTCAGTACTTC
CDR3 protein: CASSFESKNIQYF

V gene: TRBV7-8
clone size: NA
D gene: TRBD1
J gene: TRBJ1-6
CDR3 DNA: TGTGCCAGCAGCTTTGAGGGGGCAAATTCACCCCTCCACTTT
CDR3 protein: CASSFEGANSPLHF

V gene: TRBV5-1
clone size: NA
D gene: NA
J gene: TRBJ2-7
CDR3 DNA: TGCGCCAGCACGAGGGCGGCCTCCTACGAGCAGTACTTC
CDR3 protein: CASTRAASYEQYF

V gene: TRBV3-1/TRBV3-2
clone size: once
D gene: NA
J gene: TRBJ2-6
CDR3 DNA: TGTGCCAGCAGCCAAGATAGGAAAGGACAGCGCCTCTCTGGGGCCAACGTCCTGACTTTC
CDR3 protein: CASSQDRKGQRLSGANVLTF

V gene: TRBV3-1/TRBV3-2
clone size: NA
D gene: TRBD1
J gene: TRBJ1-1
CDR3 DNA: TGTGCCAGCAGCCGGACAGGGCGCACTGAAGCTTTCTTT
CDR3 protein: CASSRTGRTEAFF

V gene: TRBV7-2
clone size: once
D gene: TRBD1
J gene: TRBJ1-1
CDR3 DNA: TGTGCCAGCAGCTACAGACAGGGGTCGGGGAACACTGAAGCTTTCTTT
CDR3 protein: CASSYRQGSGNTEAFF

V gene: TRBV7-8
clone size: few
D gene: TRBD1
J gene: TRBJ2-7
CDR3 DNA: TGTGCCAGCAGCTTTGGACAGGCCTACGAGCAGTACTTC
CDR3 protein: CASSFGQAYEQYF

V gene: TRBV20-1
clone size: NA
D gene: NA
J gene: TRBJ1-2
CDR3 DNA: TGCAGTGCTAGTAGGGCAGTGGCCACGGATGGCTACACCTTC
CDR3 protein: CSASRAVATDGYTF

V gene: TRBV9
clone size: once
D gene: TRBD1
J gene: TRBJ2-1
CDR3 DNA: TGTGCCAGCAGCTATGACAGGACAGGTCTCAATGAGCAGTTCTTC
CDR3 protein: CASSYDRTGLNEQFF

V gene: TRBV7-2
clone size: NA
D gene: NA
J gene: TRBJ2-1
CDR3 DNA: TGTGCCAGCAGAGGGACGGGTTGGGATGAGCAGTTCTTC
CDR3 protein: CASRGTGWDEQFF

V gene: TRBV7-9
clone size: NA
D gene: TRBD1
J gene: TRBJ2-2
CDR3 DNA: TGTGCCAGCAGGACAGGGTCGGGCACCGGGGAGCTGTTTTTT
CDR3 protein: CASRTGSGTGELFF

V gene: TRBV3-1/TRBV3-2
clone size: NA
D gene: NA
J gene: TRBJ1-1
CDR3 DNA: TGTGCCAGCAGCCGGGTTCAGAACACTGAAGCTTTCTTT
CDR3 protein: CASSRVQNTEAFF

V gene: TRBV2
clone size: NA
D gene: NA
J gene: TRBJ1-1
CDR3 DNA: TGTGCCACCGCGCGGAACACTGAAGCTTTCTTT
CDR3 protein: CATARNTEAFF

V gene: TRBV28
clone size: NA
D gene: NA
J gene: TRBJ1-5
CDR3 DNA: TGTGCCAGCAGTTATGGGGGTCAGCCCCAGCATTTT
CDR3 protein: CASSYGGQPQHF